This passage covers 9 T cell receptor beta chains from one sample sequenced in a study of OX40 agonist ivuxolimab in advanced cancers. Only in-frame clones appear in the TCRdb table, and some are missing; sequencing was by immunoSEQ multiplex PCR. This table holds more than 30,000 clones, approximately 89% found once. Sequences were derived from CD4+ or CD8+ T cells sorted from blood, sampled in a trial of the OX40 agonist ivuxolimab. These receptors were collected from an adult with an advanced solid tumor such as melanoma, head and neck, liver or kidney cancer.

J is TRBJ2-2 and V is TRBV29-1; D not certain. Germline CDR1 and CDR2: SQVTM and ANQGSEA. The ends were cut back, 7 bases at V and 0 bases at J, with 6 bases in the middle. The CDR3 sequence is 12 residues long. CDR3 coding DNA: TGCAGCGCCGAAGCGAACACCGGGGAGCTGTTTTTT. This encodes CSAEANTGELFF.

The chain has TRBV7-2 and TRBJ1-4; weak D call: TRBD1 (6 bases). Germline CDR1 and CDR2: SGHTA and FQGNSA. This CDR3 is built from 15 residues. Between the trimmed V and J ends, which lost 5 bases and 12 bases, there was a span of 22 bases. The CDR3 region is CASSPGGRGMKQLFF. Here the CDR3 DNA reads TGTGCCAGCAGCCCCGGCGGCAGGGGAATGAAACAACTGTTTTTT. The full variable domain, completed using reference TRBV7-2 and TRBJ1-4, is GAGVSQSPSNKVTEKGKDVELRCDPISGHTALYWYRQSLGQGLEFLIYFQGNSAPDKSGLPSDRFSAERTGGSVSTLTIQRTQQEDSAVYLCASSPGGRGMKQLFFGSGTQLSVL.

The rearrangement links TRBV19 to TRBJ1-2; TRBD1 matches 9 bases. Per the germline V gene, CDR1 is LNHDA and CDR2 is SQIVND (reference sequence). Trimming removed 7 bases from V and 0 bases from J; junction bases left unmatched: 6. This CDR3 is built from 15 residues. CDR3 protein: CASTPWTGANYGYTF. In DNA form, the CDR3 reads TGTGCCAGTACCCCTTGGACAGGGGCTAACTATGGCTACACCTTC.

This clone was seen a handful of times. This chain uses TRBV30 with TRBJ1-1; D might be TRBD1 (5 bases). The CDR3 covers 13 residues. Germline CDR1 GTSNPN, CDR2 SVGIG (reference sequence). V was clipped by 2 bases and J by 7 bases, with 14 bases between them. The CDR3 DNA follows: TGTGCCTGGAGTAGGAACGGAGGGGTTGAAGCTTTCTTT. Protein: CAWSRNGGVEAFF.

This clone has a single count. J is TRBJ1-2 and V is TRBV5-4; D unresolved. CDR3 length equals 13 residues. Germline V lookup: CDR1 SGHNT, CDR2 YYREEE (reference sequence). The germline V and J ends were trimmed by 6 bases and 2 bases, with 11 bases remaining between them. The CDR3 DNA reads TGTGCCAGCACCCCGGCGGTGAACTATGGCTACACCTTC. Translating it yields CASTPAVNYGYTF.

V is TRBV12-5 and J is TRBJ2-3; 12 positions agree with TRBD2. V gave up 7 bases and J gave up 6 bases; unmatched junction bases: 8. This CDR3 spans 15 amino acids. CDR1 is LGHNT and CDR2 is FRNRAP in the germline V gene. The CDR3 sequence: CASATGTSGSDTQYF. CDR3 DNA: TGTGCTAGTGCCACCGGGACTAGCGGGTCCGATACGCAGTATTTT.

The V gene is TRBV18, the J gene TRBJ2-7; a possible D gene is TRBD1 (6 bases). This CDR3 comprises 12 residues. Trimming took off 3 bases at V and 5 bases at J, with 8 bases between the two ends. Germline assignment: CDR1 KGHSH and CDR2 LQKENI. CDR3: CASSPDSHEQYF. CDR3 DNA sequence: TGTGCCAGCTCACCGGACAGCCACGAGCAGTACTTC.

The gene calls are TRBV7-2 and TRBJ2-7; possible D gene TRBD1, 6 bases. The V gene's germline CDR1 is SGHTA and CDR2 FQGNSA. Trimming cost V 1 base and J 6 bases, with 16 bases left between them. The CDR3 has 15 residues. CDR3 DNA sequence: TGTGCCAGCAGCTTAGGAACAGGGAGAGTGGGCGAGCAGTACTTC. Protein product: CASSLGTGRVGEQYF.

The CDR3 spells CASSGRQVGWYNDEKLFF. In nucleotides, the CDR3 is TGTGCCAGCAGCGGTAGACAGGTTGGGTGGTATAATGATGAAAAACTGTTTTTT. The gene calls are TRBV9 and TRBJ1-4, with a weak D call TRBD1 (6 bases). The CDR3 length is 18 residues. CDR1 and CDR2 (germline): SGDLS, YYNGEE. V lost 3 bases, J lost 6 bases, and 24 bases lay in between.